This TCR beta chain appears in the sequencing data of a study of OX40 agonist ivuxolimab in advanced cancers. The wider study: Ivuxolimab, an agonistic anti-OX40 (CD134) antibody, was given to patients. At 0.01 to 10 mg/kg, ivuxolimab was administered intravenously to patients every 2 weeks.

For this clone: The antigen remains unidentified.

General study points: Patients with a partial response at 0.1-3.0 mg/kg had among the lowest clonal expansion. Expanded peripheral T-cell antigen specificity went undetermined.

TCRdb's table, derived via immunoSEQ multiplex PCR, lists solely in-frame clones and lacks some. The table lists fewer than 85,000 clones, just over 85% of them singletons, with about 0.78% in the top ten. Germline V gene sequence: CDR1 SQVTM, CDR2 ANQGSEA. V was shortened by 1 base and J by 4 bases, with 4 bases between the two germline ends. The CDR3 contains 11 residues. Source: CD4+ or CD8+ T cells sorted from blood, taken in a trial of the OX40 agonist ivuxolimab. The TCR was taken from an adult with an advanced solid tumor such as melanoma, head and neck, liver or kidney cancer. The rearrangement links TRBV29-1 to TRBJ1-2, with unresolved D. In nucleotides, the CDR3 is TGCAGCGTTGAAGTCGCCTATGGCTACACCTTC. Its protein is CSVEVAYGYTF.